This T cell receptor (beta chain) was captured by sequencing in a study of breast tumors, draining lymph nodes, adjacent tissues (dated by TCRdb to about 2016). Looking at the study overall: The study compared TCR beta repertoires across tumor, adjacent nontumor tissue and axillary lymph nodes from breast cancer patients. The study was designed to assess the relationships and possible T-cell exchange between tumor, surrounding tissue and draining lymph node repertoires in human breast cancer.

TCRdb names Illumina HiSeq 2000 as the instrument used. Multiplex PCR amplification was used to build the TCR beta chain libraries. The amplified TCR beta chain products were analyzed by high-throughput sequencing. TCRdb's own reprocessing of the public reads used fastp at Q25 and MiXCR and kept productive beta chains. Duplicate CDR3 protein sequences are folded into a single record with the most common DNA and genes. The sample has some 200,000 distinct CDR3 sequences on record, 31% of them singletons. The ten largest clonotypes hold roughly 4.3% of the sample. This clonotype came up many times. No antigen is known for it. Base quality data are lacking; no much larger clone is found one base away. Lymph node samples came from the axillary draining lymph nodes of breast cancer patients. V is reduced by 0 bases and J by 2 bases, leaving a spacing of 10 bases between them. Based on the germline V gene (reference sequence), the CDR1 and CDR2 sequences are MNHNY and SVGAGI. Including the terminal cysteine and phenylalanine, the CDR3 comprises 16 residues. Only the CDR3 DNA stays, 48 bases, in frame from base 1.

Results and caveats for the whole study, not just this receptor: The data were considered consistent with the idea that most tumor T cells come from the lymph node and then expand in tumor tissue. Tumors showed preferential V and J gene usage, and their T-cell repertoire diversity fell below that of lymph nodes yet above that of nontumor tissue. The similarity between tumor and nontumor tissue repertoires was significantly greater in luminal-like breast cancer than in basal-like breast cancer. The study presented the conclusion that tumor T cells originate in lymph nodes as consistent with a hypothesis, not as something directly demonstrated.

The sequencing sample was made of axillary lymph node tissue. The receptor chain draws on TRBV6-6 and TRBJ2-2; the best D guess is TRBD2, with 5 bases matching. The receptor was isolated from a female donor with breast cancer. Some clones in this sample may be carry-over from other donors' samples. The DNA sequence follows: TGTGCCAGCAGTTACTCGAGGGTGACAAACACCGGGGAGCTGTTTTTT. It encodes CASSYSRVTNTGELFF.